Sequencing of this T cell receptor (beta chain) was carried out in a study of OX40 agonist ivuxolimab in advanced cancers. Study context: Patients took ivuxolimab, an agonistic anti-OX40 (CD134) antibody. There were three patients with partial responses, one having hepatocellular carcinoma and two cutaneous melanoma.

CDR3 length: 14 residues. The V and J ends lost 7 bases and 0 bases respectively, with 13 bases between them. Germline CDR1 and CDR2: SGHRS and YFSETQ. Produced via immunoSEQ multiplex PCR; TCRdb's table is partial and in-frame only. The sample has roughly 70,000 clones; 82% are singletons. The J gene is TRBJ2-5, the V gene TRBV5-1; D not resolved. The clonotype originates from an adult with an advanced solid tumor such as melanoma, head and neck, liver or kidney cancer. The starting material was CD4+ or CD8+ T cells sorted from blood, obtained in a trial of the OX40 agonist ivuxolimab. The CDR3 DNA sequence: TGCGCCAGCTTTCTGGGCAGGCACCAAGAGACCCAGTACTTC. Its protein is CASFLGRHQETQYF.